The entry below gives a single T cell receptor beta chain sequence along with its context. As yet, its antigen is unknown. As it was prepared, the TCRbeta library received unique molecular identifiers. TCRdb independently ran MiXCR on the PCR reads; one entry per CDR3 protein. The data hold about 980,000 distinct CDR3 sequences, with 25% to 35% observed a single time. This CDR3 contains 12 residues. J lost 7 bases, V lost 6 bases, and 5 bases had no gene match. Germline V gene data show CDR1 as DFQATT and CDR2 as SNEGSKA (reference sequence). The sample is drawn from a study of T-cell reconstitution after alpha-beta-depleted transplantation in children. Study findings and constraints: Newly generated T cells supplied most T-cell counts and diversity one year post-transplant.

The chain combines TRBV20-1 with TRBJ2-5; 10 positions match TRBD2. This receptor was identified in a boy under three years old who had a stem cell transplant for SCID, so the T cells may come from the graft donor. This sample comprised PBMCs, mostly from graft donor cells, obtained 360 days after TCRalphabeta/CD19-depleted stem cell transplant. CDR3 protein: CSAKRGGGTQYF. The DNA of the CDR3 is TGCAGTGCAAAGCGGGGGGGAGGGACCCAGTACTTC.